This T cell receptor beta chain originates from a study of siplizumab effects on memory and regulatory T cells. From germline, CDR1 is MDHEN and CDR2 SYDVKM. This CDR3 has 19 amino acids. Trimming shortened V by 6 bases and J by 0 bases, and 23 bases separated the two germline ends. Overall study findings and caveats: Memory cells seemed less diverse than naive T cells, which also seemed major contributors to the alloresponse. Among mappable alloreactive CD4+ clones, the Treg-derived fraction averaged around 70% with siplizumab versus roughly 30% in controls. Siplizumab brought about a significant reduction in alloreactive sequences traceable to unstimulated CD4+ memory cells.

TCR templates numbering approximately 9.3 x 10^4 were assayed per sample. The assay was immunoSEQ multiplex PCR, and TCRdb's table has in-frame clones only and misses some. In the table there are 85,000 to 130,000 clones, about 93% of which are singletons. Turning to this clone: Its matching antigen is unknown.

V gene TRBV28 combines with J gene TRBJ2-2; TRBD1 might be the D (6 bases). The sequenced material came from Tregs sorted from blood. This clonotype was obtained from a human donor in good health. CDR3 DNA: TGTGCCAGCAGCCCAAATTGGGGGCGAGGACGCTCGAACACCGGGGAGCTGTTTTTT. It yields the protein CASSPNWGRGRSNTGELFF.